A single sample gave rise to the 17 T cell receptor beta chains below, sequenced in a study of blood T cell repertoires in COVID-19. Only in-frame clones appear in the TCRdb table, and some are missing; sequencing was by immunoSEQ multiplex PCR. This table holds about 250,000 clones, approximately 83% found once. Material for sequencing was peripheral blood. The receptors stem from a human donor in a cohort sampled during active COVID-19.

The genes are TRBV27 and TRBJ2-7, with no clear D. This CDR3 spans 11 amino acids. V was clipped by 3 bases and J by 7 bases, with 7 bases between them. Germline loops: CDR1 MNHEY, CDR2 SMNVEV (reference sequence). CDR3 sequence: CASSFGLEQYF. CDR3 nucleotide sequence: TGTGCCAGCAGTTTTGGGCTAGAGCAGTACTTC.

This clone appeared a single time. The CDR3 protein is CASSSPGRGYNEQFF. The CDR3 DNA sequence: TGTGCCAGTAGTTCCCCGGGAAGAGGGTACAATGAGCAGTTCTTC. The J gene is TRBJ2-1, the V gene TRBV19, with a tentative D call TRBD2 (5 bases). In germline, CDR1 is LNHDA, CDR2 SQIVND (reference sequence). V lost 5 bases and J lost 4, with 15 bases in between. This CDR3 spans 15 amino acids.

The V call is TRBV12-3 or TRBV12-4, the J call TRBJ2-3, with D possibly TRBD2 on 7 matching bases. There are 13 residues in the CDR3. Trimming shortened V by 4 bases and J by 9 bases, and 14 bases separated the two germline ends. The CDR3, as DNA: TGTGCCAGCAGTTGGGGGGGCAGGGAAACGCAGTATTTT. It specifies CASSWGGRETQYF.

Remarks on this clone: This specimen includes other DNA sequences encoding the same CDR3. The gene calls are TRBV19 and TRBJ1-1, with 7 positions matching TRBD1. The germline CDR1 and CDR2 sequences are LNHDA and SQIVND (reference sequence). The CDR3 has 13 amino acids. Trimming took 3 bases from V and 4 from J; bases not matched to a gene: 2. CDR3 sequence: CASSIQGGTEAFF. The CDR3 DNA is TGTGCCAGTAGTATCCAGGGGGGCACTGAAGCTTTCTTT.

Here the CDR3 reads CASNLLTANYGYTF. CDR3 DNA sequence: TGTGCCAGCAACCTCTTGACAGCTAACTATGGCTACACCTTC. This chain links TRBV2 with TRBJ1-2; TRBD1 might be the D (5 bases). V was cut by 7 bases and J by 0 bases, with 12 bases left in between. Germline CDR1 and CDR2: SNHLY and FYNNEI. This CDR3 has 14 residues.

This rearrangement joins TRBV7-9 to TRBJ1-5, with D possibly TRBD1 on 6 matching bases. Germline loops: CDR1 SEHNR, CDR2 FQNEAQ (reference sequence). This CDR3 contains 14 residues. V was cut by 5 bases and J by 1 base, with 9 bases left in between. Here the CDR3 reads CASSPGTSNQPQHF. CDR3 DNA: TGTGCCAGCAGCCCTGGGACAAGCAATCAGCCCCAGCATTTT.

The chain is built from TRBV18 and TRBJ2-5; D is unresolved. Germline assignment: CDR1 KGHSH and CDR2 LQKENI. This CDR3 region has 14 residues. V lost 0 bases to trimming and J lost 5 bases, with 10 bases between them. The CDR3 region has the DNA TGTGCCAGCTCACCACCTTCCGGGTTGGAGACCCAGTACTTC. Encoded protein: CASSPPSGLETQYF.

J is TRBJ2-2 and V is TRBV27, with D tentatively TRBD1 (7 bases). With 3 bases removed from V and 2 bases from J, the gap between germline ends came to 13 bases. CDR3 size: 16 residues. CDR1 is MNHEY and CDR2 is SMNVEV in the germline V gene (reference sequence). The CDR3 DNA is TGTGCCAGCAGTTTGAGGCAGGGGGGTAACACCGGGGAGCTGTTTTTT. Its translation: CASSLRQGGNTGELFF.

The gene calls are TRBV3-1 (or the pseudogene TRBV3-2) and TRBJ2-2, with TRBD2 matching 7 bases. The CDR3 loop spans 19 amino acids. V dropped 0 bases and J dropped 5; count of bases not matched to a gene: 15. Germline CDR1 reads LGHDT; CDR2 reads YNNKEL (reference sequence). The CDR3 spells CASSQDMPSGGLGTGELFF. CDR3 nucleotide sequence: TGTGCCAGCAGCCAAGACATGCCTAGCGGAGGGCTAGGAACCGGGGAGCTGTTTTTT.

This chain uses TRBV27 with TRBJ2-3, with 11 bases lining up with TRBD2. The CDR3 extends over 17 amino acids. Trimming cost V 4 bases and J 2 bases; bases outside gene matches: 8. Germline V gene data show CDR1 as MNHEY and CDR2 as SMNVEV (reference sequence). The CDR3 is CASSSILAGAYTDTQYF. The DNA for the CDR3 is TGTGCCAGCAGTTCAATACTAGCGGGGGCCTACACAGATACGCAGTATTTT.

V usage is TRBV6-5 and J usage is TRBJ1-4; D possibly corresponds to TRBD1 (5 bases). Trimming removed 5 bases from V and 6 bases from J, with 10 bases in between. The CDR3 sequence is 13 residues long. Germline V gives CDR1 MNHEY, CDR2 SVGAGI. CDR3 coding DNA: TGTGCCAGCAGTAGGGGCCGGGATGAAAAACTGTTTTTT. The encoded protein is CASSRGRDEKLFF.

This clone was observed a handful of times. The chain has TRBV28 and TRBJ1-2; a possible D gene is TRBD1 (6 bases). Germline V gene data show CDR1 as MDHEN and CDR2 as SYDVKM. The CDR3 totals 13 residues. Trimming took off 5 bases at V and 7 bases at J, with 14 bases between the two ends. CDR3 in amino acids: CASSLTGRSGYTF. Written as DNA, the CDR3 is TGTGCCAGCAGTCTGACAGGAAGGTCTGGCTACACCTTC.

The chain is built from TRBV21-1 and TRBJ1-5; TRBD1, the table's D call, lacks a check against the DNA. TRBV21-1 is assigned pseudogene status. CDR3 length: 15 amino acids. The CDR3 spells CASSKGKQDNQPQHF. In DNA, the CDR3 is TGTGCCAGCAGCAAAGGGAAACAGGACAATCAGCCCCAGCATTTT.

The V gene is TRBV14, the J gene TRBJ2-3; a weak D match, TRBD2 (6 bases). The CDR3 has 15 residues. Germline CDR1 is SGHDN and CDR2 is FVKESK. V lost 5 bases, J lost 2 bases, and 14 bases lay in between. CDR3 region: CASSSRGSYTDTQYF. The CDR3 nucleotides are TGTGCCAGCAGCTCTCGGGGGTCCTACACAGATACGCAGTATTTT.

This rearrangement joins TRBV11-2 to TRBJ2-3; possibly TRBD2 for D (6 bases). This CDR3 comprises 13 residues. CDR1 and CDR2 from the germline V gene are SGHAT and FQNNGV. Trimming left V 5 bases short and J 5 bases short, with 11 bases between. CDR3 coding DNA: TGTGCCAGCAGCCGACAAGCGGGAGATACGCAGTATTTT. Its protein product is CASSRQAGDTQYF.

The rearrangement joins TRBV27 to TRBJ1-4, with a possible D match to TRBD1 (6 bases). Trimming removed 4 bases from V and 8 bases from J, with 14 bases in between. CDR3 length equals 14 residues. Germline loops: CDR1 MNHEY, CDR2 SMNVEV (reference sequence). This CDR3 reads CASSSVQGSEKLFF. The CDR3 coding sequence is TGTGCCAGCAGTTCCGTACAGGGAAGCGAAAAACTGTTTTTT.

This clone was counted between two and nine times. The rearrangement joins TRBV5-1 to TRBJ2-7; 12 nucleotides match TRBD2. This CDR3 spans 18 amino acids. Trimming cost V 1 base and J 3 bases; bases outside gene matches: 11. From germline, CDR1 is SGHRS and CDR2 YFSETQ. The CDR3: CASSLWTSGILAFYEQYF. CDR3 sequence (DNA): TGCGCCAGCAGCTTGTGGACTAGCGGGATCCTGGCTTTCTACGAGCAGTACTTC.